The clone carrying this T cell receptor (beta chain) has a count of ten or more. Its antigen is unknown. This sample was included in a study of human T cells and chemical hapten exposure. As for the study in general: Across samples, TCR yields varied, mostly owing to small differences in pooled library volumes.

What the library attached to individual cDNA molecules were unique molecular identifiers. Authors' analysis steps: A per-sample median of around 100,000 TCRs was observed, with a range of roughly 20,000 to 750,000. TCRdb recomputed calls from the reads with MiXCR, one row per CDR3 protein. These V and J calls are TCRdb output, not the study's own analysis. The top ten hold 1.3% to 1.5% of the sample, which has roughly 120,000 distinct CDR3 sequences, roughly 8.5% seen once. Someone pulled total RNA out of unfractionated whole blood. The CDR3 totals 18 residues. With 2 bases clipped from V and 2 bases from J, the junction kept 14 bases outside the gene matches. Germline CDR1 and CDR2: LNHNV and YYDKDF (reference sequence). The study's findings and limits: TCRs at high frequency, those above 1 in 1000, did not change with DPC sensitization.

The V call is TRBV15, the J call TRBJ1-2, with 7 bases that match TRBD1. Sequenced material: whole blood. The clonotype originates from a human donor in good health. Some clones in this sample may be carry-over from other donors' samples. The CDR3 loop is CATSRLTDREAVNYGYTF. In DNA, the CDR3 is TGTGCCACCAGCAGATTGACCGACAGGGAAGCAGTAAACTATGGCTACACCTTC.